The source of this T cell receptor beta chain is a study of CD8 T cells in ankylosing spondylitis. General study results and limits: Among TCR beta sequences, a motif of eight highly homologous variants appeared characteristic of ankylosing spondylitis blood. Within peripheral blood, clones linked to disease were CD8+ and relatively rare. Clones linked to disease were reported to show significant enrichment in matched ankylosing spondylitis synovial fluid.

The germline CDR1 and CDR2 sequences are DFQATT and SNEGSKA (reference sequence). Trimming cost V 5 bases and J 3 bases; bases outside gene matches: 10. The CDR3 spans 16 residues. Regarding this clonotype: What it binds is not known.

TCR beta libraries were made by quantitative 5'-RACE with molecular barcodes. Each CDR3 protein gets one entry after TCRdb re-called the 5' RACE reads with MiXCR. The sample includes some 840,000 distinct CDR3 sequences, 12% of them seen just once. The sequenced material came from blood, either unsorted or a sorted T cell fraction (not recorded which). The chain uses TRBV20-1 and TRBJ2-1; 10 bases are shared with TRBD2. This receptor was taken from a male donor with ankylosing spondylitis. The CDR3: CSAAPSSGRFYNEQFF. The CDR3 nucleotides read TGCAGTGCTGCCCCCTCTAGCGGGAGATTCTACAATGAGCAGTTCTTC.